These 14 T cell receptor beta chains share one sample of origin, sequenced in a study of response to subunit inactivated influenza vaccine. Via MiXCR, TCRdb re-called the RT-PCR reads, giving one row per CDR3 protein. The repertoire holds over 750,000 distinct CDR3 sequences, with 21% as singletons. Here the sequenced sample was PBMCs from blood, taken less than 6 days after vaccination. All receptors come from a man in his fifties who received an inactivated influenza vaccine.

This chain connects TRBV20-1 to TRBJ1-1, with D uncertain. The CDR3 consists of 13 residues. V was shortened by 3 bases and J by 0 bases, with 8 bases between the two germline ends. From germline, CDR1 is DFQATT and CDR2 SNEGSKA (reference sequence). Written as DNA, the CDR3 is TGCAGTGCTAGGCCCATACTGAACACTGAAGCTTTCTTT. Translating it yields CSARPILNTEAFF.

This clonotype was seen more than once but under ten times. This sequence may be a read error, since a much larger clone differs from it by one base. The V gene is TRBV3-1, the J gene TRBJ2-1; 15 nucleotides align to TRBD2. V lost 10 bases to trimming and J lost 0 bases; unmatched junction nucleotides: 10. This CDR3 is built from 18 residues. Germline CDR1 reads LGHDT; CDR2 reads YNNKEL (reference sequence). The CDR3 region has the DNA TGTGCCATCCAACATGGGACTAGCGGGGGGCGCTCCTACAATGAGCAGTTCTTC. Translation gives CAIQHGTSGGRSYNEQFF.

The chain is built from TRBV7-9 and TRBJ1-4; unclear D gene. Germline assignment: CDR1 SEHNR and CDR2 FQNEAQ (reference sequence). The V gene lost 3 bases and the J gene lost 4 bases, with 15 bases spanning the gap. The CDR3 consists of 16 residues. The CDR3, as DNA: TGTGCCAGCAGCTTCGGGTCTTCATGGGGTAATGAAAAACTGTTTTTT. It specifies CASSFGSSWGNEKLFF. The complete variable domain, with remaining parts taken from reference TRBV7-9 and TRBJ1-4, reads DTGVSQNPRHKITKRGQNVTFRCDPISEHNRLYWYRQTLGQGPEFLTYFQNEAQLEKSRLLSDRFSAERPKGSFSTLEIQRTEQGDSAMYLCASSFGSSWGNEKLFFGSGTQLSVL.

The rearrangement links TRBV7-9 to TRBJ2-7, with D unclear. The ends were cut back, 5 bases at V and 5 bases at J, with 10 bases in the middle. This CDR3 has 12 amino acids. The germline V gene has CDR1 SEHNR and CDR2 FQNEAQ (reference sequence). CDR3 residues: CASSPRPHEQYF. The CDR3, as DNA: TGTGCCAGCAGCCCTAGGCCCCACGAGCAGTACTTC.

This clonotype was seen a handful of times. The V and J genes are TRBV9 and TRBJ2-7; TRBD2 matches at 7 bases. Germline V gene sequence: CDR1 SGDLS, CDR2 YYNGEE. The CDR3 is made up of 14 amino acids. Trimming removed 0 bases from V and 7 bases from J; junction bases left unmatched: 7. The CDR3 reads CASSVDLAAREQYF. The CDR3 DNA reads TGTGCCAGCAGCGTAGACCTAGCGGCGAGAGAGCAGTACTTC.

The chain links TRBV30 to TRBJ1-1, with D tentatively TRBD1 (5 bases). The CDR3 sequence is 14 residues long. From germline, CDR1 is GTSNPN and CDR2 SVGIG (reference sequence). The V gene lost 3 bases and the J gene lost 0 bases, with 11 bases spanning the gap. The CDR3 coding sequence is TGTGCCTGGAGATGGGGGTTCATGAACACTGAAGCTTTCTTT. It codes for CAWRWGFMNTEAFF.

The chain is built from TRBV5-1 and TRBJ1-2; the D is unclear. CDR1 and CDR2 (germline): SGHRS, YFSETQ. The CDR3 extends over 13 amino acids. V dropped 0 bases and J dropped 7 bases, with 10 bases sitting between them. CDR3 sequence: CASSLAYPGGYTF. For the CDR3, the DNA is TGCGCCAGCAGCTTGGCGTATCCGGGTGGCTACACCTTC.

The table lists this clonotype with many counts. V and J are TRBV5-1 and TRBJ1-2; no clear D gene. Germline assignment: CDR1 SGHRS and CDR2 YFSETQ. The CDR3 sequence is 14 residues long. Trimming shortened V by 1 base and J by 7 bases, and 14 bases separated the two germline ends. The CDR3 loop is CASSLNVAGPGYTF. The CDR3 DNA sequence: TGCGCCAGCAGCTTGAATGTGGCAGGCCCTGGCTACACCTTC.

This chain uses TRBV20-1 with TRBJ1-1, with TRBD1 matching over 9 bases. Trimming took 5 bases from V and 5 from J; bases not matched to a gene: 6. This CDR3 has 13 amino acids. Germline V gene data show CDR1 as DFQATT and CDR2 as SNEGSKA (reference sequence). The CDR3 DNA is TGCAGTGCTTCACAGGGGGCAGGGACTGAAGCTTTCTTT. Residues: CSASQGAGTEAFF.

This clonotype has only a few counts. V usage is TRBV5-6 and J usage is TRBJ1-5; TRBD1 matches at 7 bases. Trimming at V came to 2 bases and at J to 1 base, leaving 3 bases not matched to a gene. The germline V gene has CDR1 SGHDT and CDR2 YYEEEE. This CDR3 contains 15 residues. CDR3 DNA: TGTGCCAGCAGCTTCCGACAGGGCAGCAATCAGCCCCAGCATTTT. Translation gives CASSFRQGSNQPQHF.

This clonotype was counted between two and nine times. V usage is TRBV7-9 and J usage is TRBJ1-1, with D perhaps TRBD1 (5 bases). Germline V gene lookup returns CDR1 SEHNR and CDR2 FQNEAQ (reference sequence). V lost 5 bases and J lost 3, with 19 bases in between. The CDR3 extends over 16 amino acids. DNA of the CDR3: TGTGCCAGCAGCCCAACCTACGGGGGTCAGTACACTGAAGCTTTCTTT. Translation: CASSPTYGGQYTEAFF. Variable domain in full (rest from reference TRBV7-9 and TRBJ1-1): DTGVSQNPRHKITKRGQNVTFRCDPISEHNRLYWYRQTLGQGPEFLTYFQNEAQLEKSRLLSDRFSAERPKGSFSTLEIQRTEQGDSAMYLCASSPTYGGQYTEAFFGQGTRLTVV.

The genes are TRBV20-1 and TRBJ2-2, with unresolved D. This CDR3 contains 13 residues. Germline-derived CDR1 and CDR2 are DFQATT and SNEGSKA (reference sequence). V was shortened by 3 bases and J by 7 bases, with 12 bases between the two germline ends. In nucleotides, the CDR3 is TGCAGTGCTAGCGGCGGCCCCAACGGGGAGCTGTTTTTT. Its protein is CSASGGPNGELFF.

In its sample, this clonotype was seen a few times. V usage is TRBV7-2 and J usage is TRBJ2-6, with D possibly matching TRBD1 (5 bases). CDR1 is SGHTA and CDR2 is FQGNSA in the germline V gene. V lost 5 bases, J lost 0 bases, and 8 bases lay in between. The CDR3 runs to 15 residues. CDR3 amino acids: CASSIRGSGANVLTF. The CDR3 DNA reads TGTGCCAGCAGCATAAGGGGCTCTGGGGCCAACGTCCTGACTTTC.

In its sample, this clonotype was seen a few times. The chain carries TRBV12-3 or TRBV12-4 and TRBJ2-1; TRBD2 aligns across 8 bases. This CDR3 has 16 residues. Trimming took 6 bases from V and 4 from J; bases not matched to a gene: 11. The CDR3: CASRRSAGGPYNEQFF. The CDR3 DNA reads as TGTGCCAGCAGGCGGTCGGCGGGAGGTCCGTACAATGAGCAGTTCTTC.